This record looks at one T cell receptor (beta chain) sequence and its context. Antigen: not known. The sample is drawn from a study of shared clonotypes between healthy human individuals. This CDR3 is built from 17 residues. V trimming: 0 bases; J trimming: 1 base; junction bases outside the gene matches: 6. The germline gives CDR1 SGHNT, CDR2 YENEEA. Using immunoSEQ multiplex PCR, the repertoire was profiled, and TCRdb retains in-frame clones only, with some absent. The data show over 2 million clones, 85% to 95% seen once. Study-level findings and limits: Researchers found naive subsets generally carried larger estimated richness than memory subsets.

This sequence was found in a man aged 18 to 29 in good health. V is TRBV11-3 and J is TRBJ2-3; the match to TRBD2 covers 8 bases. What was sequenced was naive CD4+ T cells sorted from blood. Described subset: CD45RA+ positively selected. The CDR3 nucleotides read TGTGCCAGCAGCTTAGACTCTAGCGGGTCAGGCACAGATACGCAGTATTTT. Amino acids: CASSLDSSGSGTDTQYF.